The sample holds a few counts of the clone carrying this T cell receptor beta chain. Antigen: not known. Construction of the TCRbeta library involved unique molecular identifiers. In TCRdb, the PCR reads were re-called with MiXCR into one record per CDR3 protein. The table includes about 980,000 distinct CDR3 sequences, about 29% detected once. The germline V gene has CDR1 SNHLY and CDR2 FYNNEI. Losses at the gene ends were 6 bases for V and 8 bases for J; bases not matched to a gene: 7. This CDR3 spans 13 amino acids. The sample belongs to a study of T-cell reconstitution after alpha-beta-depleted transplantation in children. Findings of the study overall: At around two months after transplant, the alpha-beta T cells were reportedly derived from several hundred expanded clones that came from non-depleted graft cells. T cells produced anew were the main source of T-cell counts and diversity one year after transplant.

The chain recombines TRBV2 with TRBJ2-1, with TRBD1 matching over 7 bases. The receptor was isolated from a boy in the first two years of life who had a stem cell transplant for SCID, so the T cells may come from the graft donor. Source: PBMCs, mostly from graft donor cells, taken 360 days after TCRalphabeta/CD19-depleted stem cell transplant. CDR3 coding DNA: TGTGCCAGCAGCAGGACAGGTGAACATGAGCAGTTCTTC. It is translated as CASSRTGEHEQFF. The full variable domain, rest sourced from reference TRBV2 and TRBJ2-1, is EPEVTQTPSHQVTQMGQEVILRCVPISNHLYFYWYRQILGQKVEFLVSFYNNEISEKSEIFDDQFSVERPDGSNFTLKIRSTKLEDSAMYFCASSRTGEHEQFFGPGTRLTVL.